This note documents a single T cell receptor beta chain sequence. The protocol was immunoSEQ multiplex PCR, while the TCRdb copy is restricted to in-frame clones and leaves out a portion. The data contain about 22,000 clones, 80% to 90% of them seen just once; the ten biggest clones take up more than 15%. The data derive from a study of PD-1 blockade in mismatch repair-deficient tumors. The CDR3 length is 13 residues. Germline lookup yields CDR1 SQVTM and CDR2 ANQGSEA. V dropped 3 bases and J dropped 4; count of bases not matched to a gene: 3. The TCR comes from an adult with mismatch repair-deficient cancer. This material consisted of peripheral blood, taken 2 weeks after starting pembrolizumab. V gene TRBV29-1 combines with J gene TRBJ2-3; 8 bases align to TRBD1. CDR3 nucleotides: TGCAGCGTTGATGGACAGGGCCCAGATACGCAGTATTTT. Amino acids: CSVDGQGPDTQYF.